The sequence of this T cell receptor beta chain was determined in a study of Ad26.COV2.S vaccination and SARS-CoV-2 variants. Study information: Participant was drawn from the COV1001 Ad26.COV2.S trial arm.

The treatment was: approximately 18 received Ad26.COV2.S at low or high dose, single or two shots; about 5 received placebo; per-sample allocation not given. Collection of samples fell on day 63 after the first vaccine or placebo injection. To note about this clone: The antigen remains unidentified.

Study observations and caveats: Responses of spike-specific T cells (both CD8+ and CD4+) reportedly showed substantial breadth after vaccination. Spike-specific TCR breadth was greater after Ad26.COV2.S than placebo.

Sequenced by immunoSEQ multiplex PCR; TCRdb stores in-frame clones only, minus some. The table lists fewer than 400,000 clones, around nine tenths of them singletons, with 3.5% in the top ten. Germline values: CDR1 SGHTA, CDR2 FQGNSA. This CDR3 spans 14 amino acids. J was trimmed by 3 bases and V by 4 bases; bases with no gene match: 4. The receptor comes from a person aged 18-65 years who received the Ad26.COV2.S COVID-19 vaccine or a placebo. The V gene is TRBV7-2, the J gene TRBJ2-7, with 9 nucleotides matching TRBD1. The material was peripheral blood, obtained in a trial of Ad26.COV2.S vaccine versus placebo. The CDR3 sequence is CASSYTGGFYEQYF. Here the CDR3 DNA reads TGTGCCAGCAGCTACACAGGGGGCTTCTACGAGCAGTACTTC.